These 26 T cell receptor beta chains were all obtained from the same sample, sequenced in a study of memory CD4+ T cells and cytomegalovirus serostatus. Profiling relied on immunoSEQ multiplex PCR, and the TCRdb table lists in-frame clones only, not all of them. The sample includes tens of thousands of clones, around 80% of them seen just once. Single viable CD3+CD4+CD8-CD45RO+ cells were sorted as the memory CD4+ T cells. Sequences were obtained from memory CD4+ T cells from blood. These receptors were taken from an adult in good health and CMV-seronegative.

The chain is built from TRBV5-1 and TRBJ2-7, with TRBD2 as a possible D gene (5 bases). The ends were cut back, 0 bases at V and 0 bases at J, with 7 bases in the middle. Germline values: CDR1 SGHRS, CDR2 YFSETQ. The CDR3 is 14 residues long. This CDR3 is CASSLERNSYEQYF. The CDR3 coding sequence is TGCGCCAGCAGCTTGGAGCGGAACTCCTACGAGCAGTACTTC.

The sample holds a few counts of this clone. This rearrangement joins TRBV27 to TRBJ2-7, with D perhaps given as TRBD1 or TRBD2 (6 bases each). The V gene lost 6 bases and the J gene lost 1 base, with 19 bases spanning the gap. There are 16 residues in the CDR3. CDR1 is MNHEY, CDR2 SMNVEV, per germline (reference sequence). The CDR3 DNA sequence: TGTGCCAGCAGCAAGGCTCCTACAGGGAGGTCCTACGAGCAGTACTTC. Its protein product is CASSKAPTGRSYEQYF.

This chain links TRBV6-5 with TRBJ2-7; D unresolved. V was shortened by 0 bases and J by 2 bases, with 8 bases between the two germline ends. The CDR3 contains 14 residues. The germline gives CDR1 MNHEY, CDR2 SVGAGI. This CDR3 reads CASSYSGGTYEQYF. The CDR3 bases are TGTGCCAGCAGTTACTCGGGCGGTACCTACGAGCAGTACTTC.

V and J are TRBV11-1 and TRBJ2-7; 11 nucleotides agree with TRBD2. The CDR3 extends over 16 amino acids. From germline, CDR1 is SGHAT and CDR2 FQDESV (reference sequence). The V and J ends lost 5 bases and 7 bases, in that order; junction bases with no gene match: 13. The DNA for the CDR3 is TGTGCCAGCAGCCTATTACCGGGACTAGCGGCGGGGGAGCAGTACTTC. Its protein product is CASSLLPGLAAGEQYF.

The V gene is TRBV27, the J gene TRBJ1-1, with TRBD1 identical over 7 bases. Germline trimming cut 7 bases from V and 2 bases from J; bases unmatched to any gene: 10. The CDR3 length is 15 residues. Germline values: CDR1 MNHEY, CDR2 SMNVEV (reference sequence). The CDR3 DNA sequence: TGTGCCAGCACCAACCTGGGACAGCCCAACACTGAAGCTTTCTTT. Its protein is CASTNLGQPNTEAFF.

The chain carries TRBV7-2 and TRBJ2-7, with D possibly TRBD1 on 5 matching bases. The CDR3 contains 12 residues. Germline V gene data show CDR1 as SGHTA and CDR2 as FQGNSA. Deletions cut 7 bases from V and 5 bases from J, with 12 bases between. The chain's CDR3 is CASTVFRDEQYF. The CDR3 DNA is TGTGCCAGCACCGTATTCAGGGACGAGCAGTACTTC.

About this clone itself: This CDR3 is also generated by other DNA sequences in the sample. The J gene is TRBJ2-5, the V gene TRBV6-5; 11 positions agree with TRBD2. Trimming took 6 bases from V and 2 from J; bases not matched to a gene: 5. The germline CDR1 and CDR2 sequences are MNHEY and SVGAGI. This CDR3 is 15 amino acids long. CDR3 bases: TGTGCCAGCAGCCGTGGGACTAGCGGACAAGAGACCCAGTACTTC. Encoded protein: CASSRGTSGQETQYF.

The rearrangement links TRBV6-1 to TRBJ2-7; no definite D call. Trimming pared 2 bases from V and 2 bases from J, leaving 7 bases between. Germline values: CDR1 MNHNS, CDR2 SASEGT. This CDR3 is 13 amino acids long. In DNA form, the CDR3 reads TGTGCCAGCAGTGAAAGAGGCCCCTACGAGCAGTACTTC. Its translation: CASSERGPYEQYF.

In DNA, the CDR3 is TGTGCCAGCAGCGCCGCCGGGACAGGGGATGAAAAACTGTTTTTT. Amino acid sequence: CASSAAGTGDEKLFF. The chain recombines TRBV9 with TRBJ1-4, with TRBD1 identical over 10 bases. The V and J ends lost 3 bases and 6 bases, in that order; junction bases with no gene match: 5. This CDR3 region has 15 residues. CDR1 and CDR2 (germline): SGDLS, YYNGEE.

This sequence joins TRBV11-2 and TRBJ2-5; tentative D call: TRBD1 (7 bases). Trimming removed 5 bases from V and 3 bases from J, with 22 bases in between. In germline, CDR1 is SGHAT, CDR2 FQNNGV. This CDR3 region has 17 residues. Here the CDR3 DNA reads TGTGCCAGCAGCGCCCCCCTAGGGGCAGGGGGGAAAGAGACCCAGTACTTC. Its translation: CASSAPLGAGGKETQYF.

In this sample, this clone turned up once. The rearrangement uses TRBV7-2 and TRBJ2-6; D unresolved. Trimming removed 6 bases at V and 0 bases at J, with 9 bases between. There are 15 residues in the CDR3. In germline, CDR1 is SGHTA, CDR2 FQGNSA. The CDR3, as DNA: TGTGCCAGCAGTTTCAGTGGCTCTGGGGCCAACGTCCTGACTTTC. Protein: CASSFSGSGANVLTF.

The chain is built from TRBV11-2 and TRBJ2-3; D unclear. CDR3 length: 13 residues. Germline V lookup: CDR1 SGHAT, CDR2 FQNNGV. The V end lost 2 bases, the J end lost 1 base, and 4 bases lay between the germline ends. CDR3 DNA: TGTGCCAGCAGCTTACAGCGCACAGATACGCAGTATTTT. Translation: CASSLQRTDTQYF.

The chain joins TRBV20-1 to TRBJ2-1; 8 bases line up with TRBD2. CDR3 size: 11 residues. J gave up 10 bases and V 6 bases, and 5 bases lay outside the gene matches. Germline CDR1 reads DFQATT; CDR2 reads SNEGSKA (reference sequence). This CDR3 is CSAKREREQFF. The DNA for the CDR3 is TGCAGTGCAAAGCGGGAGCGGGAGCAGTTCTTC.

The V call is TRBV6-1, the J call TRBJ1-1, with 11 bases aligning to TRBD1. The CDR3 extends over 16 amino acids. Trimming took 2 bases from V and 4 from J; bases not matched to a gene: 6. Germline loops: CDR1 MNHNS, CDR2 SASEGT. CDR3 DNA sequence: TGTGCCAGCAGTGAAATTGGGGGGACAGGGGGCACTGAAGCTTTCTTT. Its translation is CASSEIGGTGGTEAFF.

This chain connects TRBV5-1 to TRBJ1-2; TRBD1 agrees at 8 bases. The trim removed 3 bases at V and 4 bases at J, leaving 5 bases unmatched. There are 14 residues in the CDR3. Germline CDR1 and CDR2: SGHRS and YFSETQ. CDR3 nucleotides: TGCGCCAGCAGCTCAAACAGGGGGTCCTATGGCTACACCTTC. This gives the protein CASSSNRGSYGYTF.

The DNA of the CDR3 is TGCGCCAGCAGCCAAGCCACTAGCCCAGGGACCGGGGAGCTGTTTTTT. This encodes CASSQATSPGTGELFF. This chain connects TRBV4-1 to TRBJ2-2; perhaps TRBD2 as D (6 bases). CDR3 length: 16 residues. V was clipped by 1 base and J by 5 bases, with 14 bases between them. Germline CDR1 and CDR2: MGHRA and YSYEKL.

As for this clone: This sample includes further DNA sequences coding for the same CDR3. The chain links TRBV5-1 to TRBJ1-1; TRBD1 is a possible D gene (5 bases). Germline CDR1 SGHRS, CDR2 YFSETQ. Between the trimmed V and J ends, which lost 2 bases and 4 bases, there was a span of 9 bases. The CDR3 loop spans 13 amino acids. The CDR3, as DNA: TGCGCCAGCAGCTTAGAGGGGAGCACTGAAGCTTTCTTT. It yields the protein CASSLEGSTEAFF.

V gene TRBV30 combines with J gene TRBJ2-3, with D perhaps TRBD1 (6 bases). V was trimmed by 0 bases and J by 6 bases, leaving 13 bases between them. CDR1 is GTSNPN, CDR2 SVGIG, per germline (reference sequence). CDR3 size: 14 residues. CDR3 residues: CAWSVQGAVDTQYF. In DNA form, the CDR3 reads TGTGCCTGGAGTGTACAGGGTGCTGTGGATACGCAGTATTTT. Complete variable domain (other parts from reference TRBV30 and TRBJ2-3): SQTIHQWPATLVQPVGSPLSLECTVEGTSNPNLYWYRQAAGRGLQLLFYSVGIGQISSEVPQNLSASRPQDRQFILSSKKLLLSDSGFYLCAWSVQGAVDTQYFGPGTRLTVL.

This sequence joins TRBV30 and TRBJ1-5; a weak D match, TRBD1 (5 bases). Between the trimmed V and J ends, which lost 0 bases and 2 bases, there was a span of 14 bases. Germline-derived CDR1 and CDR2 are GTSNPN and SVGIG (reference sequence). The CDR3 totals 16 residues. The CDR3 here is CAWSVLGASGNQPQHF. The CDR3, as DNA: TGTGCCTGGAGTGTACTAGGGGCGTCAGGCAATCAGCCCCAGCATTTT.

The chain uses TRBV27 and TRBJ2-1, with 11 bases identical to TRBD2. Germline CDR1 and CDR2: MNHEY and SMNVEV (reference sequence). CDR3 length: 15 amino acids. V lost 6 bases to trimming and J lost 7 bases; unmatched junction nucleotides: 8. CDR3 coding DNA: TGTGCCAGCAGCCCCCTAGCGGGAGGTAGTAATGAGCAGTTCTTC. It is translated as CASSPLAGGSNEQFF.

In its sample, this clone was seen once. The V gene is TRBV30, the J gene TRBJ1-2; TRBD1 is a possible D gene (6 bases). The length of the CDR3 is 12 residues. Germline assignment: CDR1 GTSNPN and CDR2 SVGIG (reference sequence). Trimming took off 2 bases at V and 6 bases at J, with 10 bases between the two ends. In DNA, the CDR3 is TGTGCCTGGAGTAATTACAGGGATGGCTACACCTTC. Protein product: CAWSNYRDGYTF.

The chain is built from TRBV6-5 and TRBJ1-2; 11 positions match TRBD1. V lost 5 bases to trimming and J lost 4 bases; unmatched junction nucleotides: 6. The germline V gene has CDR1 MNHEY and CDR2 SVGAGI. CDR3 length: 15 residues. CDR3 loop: CASSTDRGRAYGYTF. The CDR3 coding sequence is TGTGCCAGCAGTACGGACAGGGGGCGCGCCTATGGCTACACCTTC.

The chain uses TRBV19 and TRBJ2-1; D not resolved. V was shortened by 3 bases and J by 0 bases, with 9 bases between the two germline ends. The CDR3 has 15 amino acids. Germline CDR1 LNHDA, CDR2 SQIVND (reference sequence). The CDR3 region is CASSIIDDSYNEQFF. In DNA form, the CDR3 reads TGTGCCAGTAGTATTATAGATGACTCCTACAATGAGCAGTTCTTC.

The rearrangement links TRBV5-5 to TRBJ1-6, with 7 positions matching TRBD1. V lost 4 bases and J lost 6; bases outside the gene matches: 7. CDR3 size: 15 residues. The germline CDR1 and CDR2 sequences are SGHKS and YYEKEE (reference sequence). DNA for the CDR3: TGTGCCAGCAGCGCCGGACAGGCTACTAATTCACCCCTCCACTTT. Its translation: CASSAGQATNSPLHF.

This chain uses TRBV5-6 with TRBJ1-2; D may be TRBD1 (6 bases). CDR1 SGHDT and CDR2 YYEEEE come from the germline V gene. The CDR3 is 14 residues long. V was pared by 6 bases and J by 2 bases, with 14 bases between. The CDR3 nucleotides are TGTGCCAGCACGGACAGCCATTTAAACTATGGCTACACCTTC. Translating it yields CASTDSHLNYGYTF. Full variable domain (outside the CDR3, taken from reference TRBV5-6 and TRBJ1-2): DAGVTQSPTHLIKTRGQQVTLRCSPKSGHDTVSWYQQALGQGPQFIFQYYEEEERQRGNFPDRFSGHQFPNYSSELNVNALLLGDSALYLCASTDSHLNYGYTFGSGTRLTVV.

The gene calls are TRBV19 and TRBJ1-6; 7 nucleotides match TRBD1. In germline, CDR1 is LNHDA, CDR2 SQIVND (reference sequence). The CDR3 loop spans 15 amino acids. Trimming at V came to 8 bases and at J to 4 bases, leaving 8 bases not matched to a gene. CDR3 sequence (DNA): TGTGCCAGTGGGCCCACGGGACAGTATAATTCACCCCTCCACTTT. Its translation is CASGPTGQYNSPLHF.